Below, 28 T cell receptor beta chains from the same sample are listed, as sequenced in a study of neurological immune-mediated disorders (dated by TCRdb to about 2019). The protocol used for the library was 5' RACE. The reads were generated on an Illumina HiSeq 2500. Starting from the raw public reads, TCRdb applied fastp trimming at Q25, assembled clones with MiXCR and retained in-frame beta chains. Records with the same CDR3 protein are collapsed into one entry carrying the most frequent genes and DNA. The sample includes 65,000 to 75,000 distinct CDR3 sequences, with 4.8% observed a single time. The ten largest clonotypes hold 2.2% of the sample. Sequences were obtained from PBMCs. These receptors were obtained from a woman in her seventies with multiple sclerosis.

The table lists this clonotype with many counts. V usage is TRBV3-1 and J usage is TRBJ2-7, with D maybe TRBD1 (6 bases). Germline CDR1 and CDR2: LGHDT and YNNKEL (reference sequence). The length of the CDR3 is 12 residues. The V gene lost 3 bases and the J gene lost 3 bases, with 6 bases spanning the gap. The CDR3 sequence: CASSQTGYEQYF. The CDR3 DNA sequence: TGTGCCAGCAGCCAGACAGGCTACGAGCAGTACTTC.

Many counts were recorded for this clonotype. The rearrangement uses TRBV20-1 and TRBJ1-2; tentatively, D is TRBD1 (5 bases). The CDR3 loop spans 14 amino acids. Germline V CDR1 and CDR2: DFQATT, SNEGSKA (reference sequence). The ends were cut back, 0 bases at V and 4 bases at J, with 12 bases in the middle. The CDR3 sequence: CSAREQGHFYGYTF. The CDR3 DNA is TGCAGTGCTAGAGAGCAGGGTCACTTCTATGGCTACACCTTC.

This clonotype has a count of ten or more. The V call is TRBV6-1, the J call TRBJ2-7; TRBD2 matches 11 bases. The J segment lost 4 bases and the V segment lost 7 bases, leaving 12 bases of the junction unmatched. Germline assignment: CDR1 MNHNS and CDR2 SASEGT. The CDR3 extends over 16 amino acids. The CDR3 spells CASIRLLAGGTYEQYF. For the CDR3, the DNA is TGTGCCAGCATCCGCCTTCTAGCGGGAGGTACTTACGAGCAGTACTTC.

This clonotype was seen repeatedly, ten times or more. The V call is TRBV12-3 or TRBV12-4, the J call TRBJ1-4; TRBD1 might be the D (6 bases). V gave up 6 bases and J gave up 7 bases, with 18 bases separating them. The length of the CDR3 is 15 residues. CDR3 nucleotide sequence: TGTGCCAGCAGCCTCCGGACAGTGGATGGTGAAAAACTGTTTTTT. Encoded protein: CASSLRTVDGEKLFF.

At least ten counts were recorded for this clonotype. The chain carries TRBV5-1 and TRBJ2-1; D unresolved. The CDR3 is 9 amino acids. Germline-derived CDR1 and CDR2 are SGHRS and YFSETQ. The CDR3 loop is CPNADEQFF. DNA for the CDR3: TGCCCGAACGCCGATGAGCAGTTCTTC.

Many counts were recorded for this clonotype. This sequence joins TRBV20-1 and TRBJ2-2; no clear D. The CDR3 is 16 amino acids. V lost 2 bases and J 0 bases, leaving 13 bases between the germline ends. In germline, CDR1 is DFQATT, CDR2 SNEGSKA (reference sequence). This CDR3 reads CSARLGSTANTGELFF. CDR3 DNA sequence: TGCAGTGCTAGATTGGGCAGCACCGCGAACACCGGGGAGCTGTTTTTT.

On this clonotype itself: This may be a read error, as it is one base from a much larger clone. CDR3 sequence reads: CASSAFNEQFF. Here the CDR3 DNA reads TGTGCCAGCAGCGCCTTCAATGAGCAGTTCTTC. V and J are TRBV6-2 or TRBV6-3 and TRBJ2-1; D gene ambiguous. The V gene's germline CDR1 is MNHEY and CDR2 SVGEGT. V was shortened by 6 bases and J by 6 bases, with 6 bases between the two germline ends. This CDR3 is built from 11 residues.

This clonotype has just a few counts. This chain connects TRBV5-1 to TRBJ2-1; D possibly corresponds to TRBD2 (6 bases). The CDR3 spans 12 residues. The V end lost 4 bases, the J end lost 10 bases, and 12 bases lay between the germline ends. The V gene's germline CDR1 is SGHRS and CDR2 YFSETQ. The CDR3 DNA reads TGCGCCAGCAGCAGCCCTGGGGGGGAGCAGTTCTTC. Residues: CASSSPGGEQFF. The entire variable domain, with the rest obtained from reference TRBV5-1 and TRBJ2-1, is as follows: KAGVTQTPRYLIKTRGQQVTLSCSPISGHRSVSWYQQTPGQGLQFLFEYFSETQRNKGNFPGRFSGRQFSNSRSEMNVSTLELGDSALYLCASSSPGGEQFFGPGTRLTVL.

This clonotype was seen a handful of times. V is TRBV12-3 or TRBV12-4 and J is TRBJ1-4; D unresolved. This CDR3 contains 13 residues. The V end lost 8 bases, the J end lost 4 bases, and 11 bases lay between the germline ends. The chain's CDR3 is CASRWSGNEKLFF. The DNA for the CDR3 is TGTGCCAGCCGGTGGTCTGGTAATGAAAAACTGTTTTTT.

This clonotype occurred many times. V and J are TRBV6-5 and TRBJ2-1; 7 nucleotides line up with TRBD2. V dropped 4 bases and J dropped 2; count of bases not matched to a gene: 5. Per germline, CDR1 MNHEY and CDR2 SVGAGI. This CDR3 spans 15 amino acids. The CDR3 is CASSSPSGTYNEQFF. The CDR3 DNA sequence: TGTGCCAGCAGTTCTCCCAGCGGGACCTACAATGAGCAGTTCTTC.

The rearrangement uses TRBV7-8 and TRBJ2-3; 8 bases fit TRBD2. This CDR3 is built from 18 residues. V lost 1 base, J lost 4 bases, and 13 bases stayed unmatched. CDR1 is SGHVS and CDR2 is FQNEAQ in the germline V gene. CDR3 coding DNA: TGTGCCAGCAGCTTAGAAGGTTTCCGCGGGAGGATGTCAGATACGCAGTATTTT. Translating gives CASSLEGFRGRMSDTQYF.

Ten or more counts support this clonotype. This sequence joins TRBV12-3 or TRBV12-4 and TRBJ2-1; unclear D gene. CDR3 length: 12 amino acids. Between the trimmed V and J ends, which lost 7 bases and 0 bases, there was a span of 4 bases. The CDR3 DNA follows: TGTGCCAGCACCCCCTCCTACAATGAGCAGTTCTTC. It specifies CASTPSYNEQFF.

This clonotype came up many times. The CDR3 region is CSVVEVTEAFF. In nucleotides, the CDR3 is TGCAGCGTTGTTGAAGTGACTGAAGCTTTCTTT. The chain recombines TRBV29-1 with TRBJ1-1; D remains ambiguous. The CDR3 covers 11 residues. Germline V gene data show CDR1 as SQVTM and CDR2 as ANQGSEA. The V and J ends lost 4 bases and 5 bases respectively, with 8 bases between them.

This clonotype came up many times. J is TRBJ1-1 and V is TRBV30; TRBD1 matches at 8 bases. The CDR3 loop spans 11 amino acids. The V and J ends lost 5 bases and 6 bases, in that order; junction bases with no gene match: 2. Germline values: CDR1 GTSNPN, CDR2 SVGIG (reference sequence). CDR3 amino acids: CAWHRGAEAFF. CDR3 sequence (DNA): TGTGCCTGGCACAGGGGGGCTGAAGCTTTCTTT.

In its sample, this clonotype was seen many times. The genes are TRBV9 and TRBJ1-1, with 7 bases that match TRBD1. Unmatched junction bases numbered 6, after V lost 3 bases and J lost 1 base. Germline-derived CDR1 and CDR2 are SGDLS and YYNGEE. This CDR3 has 15 residues. The DNA for the CDR3 is TGTGCCAGCAGCGCCCGGACAGGAAGGAACACTGAAGCTTTCTTT. Protein sequence: CASSARTGRNTEAFF.

This clonotype was picked up many times. The chain joins TRBV6-5 to TRBJ2-7, with D perhaps TRBD1 or TRBD2 (6 bases each). The CDR3 covers 15 residues. Looked up from germline, CDR1 is MNHEY and CDR2 is SVGAGI. V shed 0 bases and J shed 5 bases, with 14 bases lying between them. The CDR3 DNA sequence: TGTGCCAGCAGTTACTCGAGGGGGGAATGGGACGAGCAGTACTTC. Protein product: CASSYSRGEWDEQYF.

This clonotype was observed many times. The rearrangement links TRBV20-1 to TRBJ2-1; 8 bases align to TRBD2. The V and J ends lost 6 bases and 5 bases, in that order; junction bases with no gene match: 9. Germline CDR1 is DFQATT and CDR2 is SNEGSKA (reference sequence). This CDR3 has 14 residues. The CDR3 spells CSAPGTSRNNEQFF. In DNA form, the CDR3 reads TGCAGTGCCCCCGGGACTAGTCGGAACAATGAGCAGTTCTTC.

This clonotype was seen many times. The chain uses TRBV20-1 and TRBJ2-7, with a tentative D call TRBD1 (5 bases). This CDR3 has 15 amino acids. Trimming cost V 0 bases and J 2 bases, with 14 bases left between them. Germline lookup yields CDR1 DFQATT and CDR2 SNEGSKA (reference sequence). The DNA for the CDR3 is TGCAGTGCTAGAGATCCCCAGGGCCGACCCTACGAGCAGTACTTC. Translated, it gives CSARDPQGRPYEQYF.

This clonotype was detected ten times or more. The genes are TRBV5-1 and TRBJ2-1; 7 bases map to TRBD1. The germline V gene has CDR1 SGHRS and CDR2 YFSETQ. V dropped 2 bases and J dropped 5; count of bases not matched to a gene: 7. The CDR3 is 15 residues long. CDR3 sequence (DNA): TGCGCCAGCAGCTTACTACAGGGGATTGACAATGAGCAGTTCTTC. Protein product: CASSLLQGIDNEQFF. Using reference TRBV5-1 and TRBJ2-1 for the parts outside the CDR3, the full variable domain is KAGVTQTPRYLIKTRGQQVTLSCSPISGHRSVSWYQQTPGQGLQFLFEYFSETQRNKGNFPGRFSGRQFSNSRSEMNVSTLELGDSALYLCASSLLQGIDNEQFFGPGTRLTVL.

This clonotype was seen a few times. V gene TRBV6-5 combines with J gene TRBJ2-7; D may be TRBD2 (5 bases). The CDR3 length is 13 residues. The V gene's germline CDR1 is MNHEY and CDR2 SVGAGI. Trimming shortened V by 2 bases and J by 2 bases, and 7 bases separated the two germline ends. The CDR3 bases are TGTGCCAGCAGTTACGGACTTACCTACGAGCAGTACTTC. This codes for CASSYGLTYEQYF.

This clonotype has ten or more counts. Written as DNA, the CDR3 is TGTGCCACCAGCAGAGACCGTCGGACAGGGTGGGACTATGGCTACACCTTC. Protein: CATSRDRRTGWDYGYTF. This sequence joins TRBV15 and TRBJ1-2; the match to TRBD1 covers 8 bases. Germline values: CDR1 LNHNV, CDR2 YYDKDF (reference sequence). Trimming cost V 0 bases and J 3 bases; bases outside gene matches: 9. The CDR3 runs to 17 residues.

This clonotype was seen at least ten times. The chain couples TRBV10-3 to TRBJ1-5; no firm D call. V lost 7 bases and J 7 bases, leaving 23 bases between the germline ends. CDR1 is ENHRY, CDR2 SYGVKD, per germline. The CDR3 totals 16 residues. The CDR3: CAINLPAPRRAQPQHF. CDR3 sequence (DNA): TGTGCCATCAATCTTCCCGCCCCACGACGGGCCCAGCCCCAGCATTTT.

This clonotype was seen repeatedly, ten times or more. The chain couples TRBV5-1 to TRBJ2-1; D is uncertain. Trimming took 8 bases from V and 6 from J, leaving 15 bases between them. The CDR3 runs to 13 residues. The germline V gene has CDR1 SGHRS and CDR2 YFSETQ. This CDR3 is CASALAPSNEQFF. Written as DNA, the CDR3 is TGCGCCAGTGCGCTGGCCCCGAGCAATGAGCAGTTCTTC. The full variable domain, completed using reference TRBV5-1 and TRBJ2-1, is KAGVTQTPRYLIKTRGQQVTLSCSPISGHRSVSWYQQTPGQGLQFLFEYFSETQRNKGNFPGRFSGRQFSNSRSEMNVSTLELGDSALYLCASALAPSNEQFFGPGTRLTVL.

This clonotype has a count of ten or more. The V and J genes are TRBV6-6 and TRBJ2-1; no definite D call. This CDR3 spans 11 amino acids. Trimming took off 8 bases at V and 7 bases at J, with 9 bases between the two ends. Germline V CDR1 and CDR2: MNHNY, SVGAGI (reference sequence). CDR3 sequence: CASALRNEQFF. The CDR3 nucleotides read TGTGCCAGCGCTCTACGGAATGAGCAGTTCTTC.

At least ten counts were recorded for this clonotype. This chain joins TRBV7-2 and TRBJ1-2; TRBD1 aligns across 8 bases. The V gene end was trimmed by 2 bases and the J gene end by 8 bases; junction bases not matched to a gene: 10. Germline V CDR1 and CDR2: SGHTA, FQGNSA. CDR3 size: 15 residues. The CDR3 region has the DNA TGTGCCAGCAGCTTACACGGCACAGGGGGATACGGCTACACCTTC. Protein: CASSLHGTGGYGYTF. The variable domain in full, with the rest retrieved from reference TRBV7-2 and TRBJ1-2, is GAGVSQSPSNKVTEKGKDVELRCDPISGHTALYWYRQSLGQGLEFLIYFQGNSAPDKSGLPSDRFSAERTGGSVSTLTIQRTQQEDSAVYLCASSLHGTGGYGYTFGSGTRLTVV.

There are many counts of this clonotype. CDR3 residues: CSARDLTGIGELFF. For the CDR3, the DNA is TGCAGTGCTAGAGATTTGACAGGGATCGGGGAGCTGTTTTTT. This chain uses TRBV20-1 with TRBJ2-2; 7 bases are a match to TRBD1. In germline, CDR1 is DFQATT, CDR2 SNEGSKA (reference sequence). Trimming took 0 bases from V and 7 from J; bases not matched to a gene: 5. There are 14 residues in the CDR3.

The table lists this clonotype with many counts. The junction and the germline gene differ at one end; a read error may be behind it. V and J are TRBV27 and TRBJ2-7; TRBD1 matches at 7 bases. CDR1 and CDR2 (germline): MNHEY, SMNVEV (reference sequence). CDR3 length: 13 amino acids. The DNA of the CDR3 is TGTGCCAGCAGCGACGGGACAGCGGCACGGCGTAGGTTC. It codes for CASSDGTAARRRF.

This clonotype has a handful of counts. The rearrangement joins TRBV18 to TRBJ1-1; D is uncertain. Per germline, CDR1 KGHSH and CDR2 LQKENI. Trimming cost V 2 bases and J 8 bases, with 9 bases left between them. The length of the CDR3 is 12 residues. The CDR3 loop reads CASSPKVSEAFF. In DNA form, the CDR3 reads TGTGCCAGCTCACCAAAGGTGTCAGAAGCTTTCTTT.